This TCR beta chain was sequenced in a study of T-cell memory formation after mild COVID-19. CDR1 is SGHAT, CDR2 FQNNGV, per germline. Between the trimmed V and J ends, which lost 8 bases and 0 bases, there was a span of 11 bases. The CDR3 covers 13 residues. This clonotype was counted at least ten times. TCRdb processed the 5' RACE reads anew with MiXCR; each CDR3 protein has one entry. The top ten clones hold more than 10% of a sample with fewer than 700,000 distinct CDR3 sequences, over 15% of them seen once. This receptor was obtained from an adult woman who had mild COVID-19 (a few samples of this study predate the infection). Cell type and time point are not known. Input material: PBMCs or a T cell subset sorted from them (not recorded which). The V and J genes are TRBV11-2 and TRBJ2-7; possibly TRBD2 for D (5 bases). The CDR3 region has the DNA TGTGCCAGCCGTGGCGGGTTCTCCTACGAGCAGTACTTC. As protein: CASRGGFSYEQYF.